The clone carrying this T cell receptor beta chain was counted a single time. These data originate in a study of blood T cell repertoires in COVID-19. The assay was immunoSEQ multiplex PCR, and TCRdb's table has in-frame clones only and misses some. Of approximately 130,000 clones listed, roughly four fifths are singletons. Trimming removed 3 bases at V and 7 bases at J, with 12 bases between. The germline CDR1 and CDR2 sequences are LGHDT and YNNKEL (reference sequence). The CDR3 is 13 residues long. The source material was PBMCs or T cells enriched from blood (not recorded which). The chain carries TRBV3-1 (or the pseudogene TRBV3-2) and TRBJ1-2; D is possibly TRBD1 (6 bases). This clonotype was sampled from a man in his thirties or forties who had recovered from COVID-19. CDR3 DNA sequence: TGTGCCAGCAGCCAGGGGGCGATAGGTGGCTACACCTTC. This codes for CASSQGAIGGYTF.